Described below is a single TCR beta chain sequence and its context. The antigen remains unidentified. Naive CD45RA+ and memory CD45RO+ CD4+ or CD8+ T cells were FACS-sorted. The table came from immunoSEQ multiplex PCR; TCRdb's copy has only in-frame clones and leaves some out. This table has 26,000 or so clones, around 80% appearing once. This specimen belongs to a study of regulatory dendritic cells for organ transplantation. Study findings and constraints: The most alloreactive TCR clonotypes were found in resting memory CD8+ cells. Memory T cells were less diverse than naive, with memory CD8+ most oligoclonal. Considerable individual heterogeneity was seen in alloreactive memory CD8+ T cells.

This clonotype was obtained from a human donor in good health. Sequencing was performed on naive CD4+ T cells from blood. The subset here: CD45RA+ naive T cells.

The CDR3: CASRRQGLNTEAFF. CDR3 in DNA: TGTGCCAGCAGAAGACAGGGCTTGAACACTGAAGCTTTCTTT. The chain employs TRBV7-9 and TRBJ1-1; 7 nucleotides align to TRBD1. V lost 6 bases, J lost 0 bases, and 4 bases stayed unmatched. This CDR3 comprises 14 residues. From germline, CDR1 is SEHNR and CDR2 FQNEAQ (reference sequence).